Shown below are 32 T cell receptor beta chains from a single sample sequenced in a study of blood T cell repertoires in COVID-19. Sequencing used immunoSEQ multiplex PCR; TCRdb keeps in-frame clones, though not all of them. The data show 250,000 to 350,000 clones, 90% seen once. The sample was peripheral blood. The receptors were gathered from a woman aged 25 to 45 with COVID-19, enrolled during active disease.

The rearrangement joins TRBV2 to TRBJ2-7; D is undetermined. This CDR3 spans 14 amino acids. Germline V CDR1 and CDR2: SNHLY, FYNNEI. Trimming shortened V by 7 bases and J by 0 bases, and 13 bases separated the two germline ends. The DNA for the CDR3 is TGTGCCAGCACTTACATGACTGACTCCTACGAGCAGTACTTC. Translated, it gives CASTYMTDSYEQYF. The full variable domain, its missing parts supplied by reference TRBV2 and TRBJ2-7, is EPEVTQTPSHQVTQMGQEVILRCVPISNHLYFYWYRQILGQKVEFLVSFYNNEISEKSEIFDDQFSVERPDGSNFTLKIRSTKLEDSAMYFCASTYMTDSYEQYFGPGTRLTVT.

V is TRBV11-2 and J is TRBJ1-1, with D possibly TRBD1 on 5 matching bases. The germline CDR1 and CDR2 sequences are SGHAT and FQNNGV. The ends were cut back, 0 bases at V and 8 bases at J, with 13 bases in the middle. This CDR3 is built from 14 residues. CDR3 in DNA: TGTGCCAGCAGCTTAGATTTTTTCAGGACAGAAGCTTTCTTT. This translates into CASSLDFFRTEAFF.

The chain combines TRBV28 with TRBJ1-2; TRBD1 matches 7 bases. Germline values: CDR1 MDHEN, CDR2 SYDVKM. There are 16 residues in the CDR3. V dropped 2 bases and J dropped 6; count of bases not matched to a gene: 12. CDR3 nucleotide sequence: TGTGCCAGCAGTTTAGTTAGGGGGCCCTCCCGGGATGGCTACACCTTC. Protein sequence: CASSLVRGPSRDGYTF.

V is TRBV3-1 (or the pseudogene TRBV3-2) and J is TRBJ2-2, with a possible D match to TRBD2 (6 bases). CDR3 length equals 14 residues. V gave up 4 bases and J gave up 5 bases, with 11 bases separating them. Germline CDR1 LGHDT, CDR2 YNNKEL (reference sequence). The CDR3 DNA is TGTGCCAGCAGCCCGGGAGTGGGGACCGGGGAGCTGTTTTTT. Translation gives CASSPGVGTGELFF.

In its sample, this clone was seen once. The V call is TRBV9, the J call TRBJ1-6; the D gene is possibly TRBD1 (6 bases). The germline V and J ends were trimmed by 3 bases and 8 bases, with 15 bases remaining between them. Per the germline V gene, CDR1 is SGDLS and CDR2 is YYNGEE. This CDR3 is built from 15 residues. CDR3 DNA: TGTGCCAGCAGCGGCAGGGGAGGGCGGGATTCACCCCTCCACTTT. Encoded protein: CASSGRGGRDSPLHF.

This clone was detected ten times or more. The rearrangement uses TRBV2 and TRBJ2-3, with TRBD2 matching over 13 bases. CDR1 is SNHLY, CDR2 FYNNEI, per germline. There are 16 residues in the CDR3. V shed 6 bases and J 1 base; nucleotides not matched to a gene: 4. The CDR3 DNA is TGTGCCAGCAGCGCCGGACTAGCGGGGGGCACAGATACGCAGTATTTT. As protein: CASSAGLAGGTDTQYF.

The genes are TRBV7-7 and TRBJ2-7; D perhaps matches TRBD1 (5 bases). The V and J ends lost 8 bases and 3 bases respectively, with 14 bases between them. Per the germline V gene, CDR1 is SSHAT and CDR2 is FNYEAQ (reference sequence). This CDR3 spans 13 amino acids. DNA for the CDR3: TGTGCCAGCGCACAGGAGCCCCTCTACGAGCAGTACTTC. Encoded protein: CASAQEPLYEQYF. The complete variable domain, with remaining parts taken from reference TRBV7-7 and TRBJ2-7, reads GAGVSQSPRYKVTKRGQDVTLRCDPISSHATLYWYQQALGQGPEFLTYFNYEAQPDKSGLPSDRFSAERPEGSISTLTIQRTEQRDSAMYRCASAQEPLYEQYFGPGTRLTVT.

The CDR3 loop is CASSYGRLQETQYF. The CDR3 region has the DNA TGCGCCAGCAGCTATGGGCGATTACAAGAGACCCAGTACTTC. This chain links TRBV5-1 with TRBJ2-5, with no clear D. CDR1 is SGHRS, CDR2 YFSETQ, per germline. The CDR3 loop spans 14 amino acids. Trimming removed 3 bases from V and 2 bases from J, with 11 bases in between.

The chain joins TRBV4-1 to TRBJ1-4, with D possibly matching TRBD1 (5 bases). The CDR3 has 15 amino acids. V gave up 4 bases and J gave up 7 bases, with 16 bases separating them. Germline CDR1 MGHRA, CDR2 YSYEKL. CDR3 nucleotide sequence: TGCGCCAGCAGCCCCCCCTTAGGGGTGGGTGAAAAACTGTTTTTT. Translation gives CASSPPLGVGEKLFF.

The chain joins TRBV7-9 to TRBJ2-7; a weak D match, TRBD1 (5 bases). CDR1 is SEHNR and CDR2 is FQNEAQ in the germline V gene (reference sequence). Trimming pared 1 base from V and 1 base from J, leaving 14 bases between. The CDR3 length is 16 residues. The CDR3, as DNA: TGTGCCAGCAGCTTAGGGGGCCTTCTCGGGTCCTACGAGCAGTACTTC. Its translation is CASSLGGLLGSYEQYF.

This chain uses TRBV12-3 or TRBV12-4 with TRBJ1-4; no reliable D call. The V end was cut by 5 bases, the J end by 6 bases, with 10 bases between. The CDR3 covers 13 residues. This CDR3 is CASSLRTYEKLFF. In DNA form, the CDR3 reads TGTGCCAGCAGTCTGAGGACTTATGAAAAACTGTTTTTT.

The rearrangement uses TRBV6-1 and TRBJ1-2, with D perhaps matching TRBD1 (6 bases). The CDR3 runs to 15 residues. Trimming took 1 base from V and 0 from J, leaving 9 bases between them. Germline V gives CDR1 MNHNS, CDR2 SASEGT. CDR3 sequence: CASSEEWTANYGYTF. CDR3 nucleotides: TGTGCCAGCAGTGAAGAGTGGACAGCTAACTATGGCTACACCTTC.

The chain has TRBV27 and TRBJ1-2, with 8 bases identical to TRBD1. Looked up from germline, CDR1 is MNHEY and CDR2 is SMNVEV (reference sequence). Trimming took 4 bases from V and 2 from J; bases not matched to a gene: 6. This CDR3 comprises 15 residues. CDR3 protein: CASSSAGGGNYGYTF. The CDR3 DNA reads as TGTGCCAGCAGTTCGGCAGGGGGCGGGAACTATGGCTACACCTTC.

The genes are TRBV2 and TRBJ2-1; weak D call: TRBD2 (7 bases). V lost 1 base to trimming and J lost 2 bases, with 12 bases between them. The CDR3 is 16 residues long. Germline-derived CDR1 and CDR2 are SNHLY and FYNNEI. DNA for the CDR3: TGTGCCAGCAGTGAAGGGAAGGGGGGGGCCTACAATGAGCAGTTCTTC. It specifies CASSEGKGGAYNEQFF.

The chain couples TRBV3-1 (or the pseudogene TRBV3-2) to TRBJ1-5; D unclear. In germline, CDR1 is LGHDT, CDR2 YNNKEL (reference sequence). The V gene lost 4 bases and the J gene lost 0 bases, with 4 bases spanning the gap. This CDR3 has 13 amino acids. The CDR3 loop reads CASSRGSNQPQHF. The CDR3 DNA is TGTGCCAGCAGCCGAGGTAGCAATCAGCCCCAGCATTTT.

The CDR3 protein is CASSWGQSYEQYF. CDR3 DNA: TGTGCCAGCAGCTGGGGACAGAGCTACGAGCAGTACTTC. V and J are TRBV11-2 and TRBJ2-7; 7 bases line up with TRBD1. Germline assignment: CDR1 SGHAT and CDR2 FQNNGV. V dropped 4 bases and J dropped 3; count of bases not matched to a gene: 3. There are 13 residues in the CDR3.

This rearrangement joins TRBV5-4 to TRBJ2-7; TRBD1 might be the D (6 bases). The CDR3 totals 14 residues. Germline V CDR1 and CDR2: SGHNT, YYREEE (reference sequence). V was trimmed by 2 bases and J by 2 bases, leaving 11 bases between them. The CDR3, as DNA: TGTGCCAGCAGCTTCAGGGGCGGTCCCTACGAGCAGTACTTC. Translating gives CASSFRGGPYEQYF.

The CDR3 DNA reads as TGCAGCGTATGGACAGGGGTCGAGCAGTACTTC. Encoded protein: CSVWTGVEQYF. The chain carries TRBV29-1 and TRBJ2-7; 9 bases are shared with TRBD1. This CDR3 has 11 residues. Trimming took 6 bases from V and 6 from J; bases not matched to a gene: 3. Germline CDR1 and CDR2: SQVTM and ANQGSEA.

V is TRBV12-5 and J is TRBJ2-5, with 11 bases matching TRBD2. This CDR3 has 17 residues. CDR1 is LGHNT, CDR2 FRNRAP, per germline. The V gene end was trimmed by 0 bases and the J gene end by 3 bases; junction bases not matched to a gene: 6. The DNA of the CDR3 is TGTGCTAGTGGTTTGGTAGGGGGACTAGCGGAGAAAGAGACCCAGTACTTC. This gives the protein CASGLVGGLAEKETQYF.

J is TRBJ2-3 and V is TRBV7-9; 11 bases fit TRBD2. Germline CDR1 is SEHNR and CDR2 is FQNEAQ (reference sequence). The CDR3 has 14 amino acids. The V segment lost 4 bases and the J segment 8 bases; nucleotides outside the gene matches: 5. CDR3 loop: CASSSSGGMGTQYF. The CDR3 coding sequence is TGTGCCAGCAGCTCTAGCGGGGGGATGGGTACGCAGTATTTT. Based on the CDR3 plus reference TRBV7-9 and TRBJ2-3, the full variable domain is DTGVSQNPRHKITKRGQNVTFRCDPISEHNRLYWYRQTLGQGPEFLTYFQNEAQLEKSRLLSDRFSAERPKGSFSTLEIQRTEQGDSAMYLCASSSSGGMGTQYFGPGTRLTVL.

V usage is TRBV2 and J usage is TRBJ1-1, with D hard to call. V was cut by 3 bases and J by 11 bases, with 22 bases left in between. Germline loops: CDR1 SNHLY, CDR2 FYNNEI. The length of the CDR3 is 15 residues. DNA of the CDR3: TGTGCCAGCAGTGAGAATTATGGCGGCGGATCCATTGCTTTCTTT. Its translation: CASSENYGGGSIAFF.

Here the CDR3 DNA reads TGTGCCAGCAGTCCTAGCGGCACCTACAATGAGCAGTTCTTC. Translation: CASSPSGTYNEQFF. This chain joins TRBV28 and TRBJ2-1; 7 bases align to TRBD2. The CDR3 runs 14 residues. Looked up from germline, CDR1 is MDHEN and CDR2 is SYDVKM. V trimming: 5 bases; J trimming: 2 bases; junction bases outside the gene matches: 3.

The V call is TRBV2, the J call TRBJ1-3; 7 nucleotides align to TRBD1. This CDR3 is 17 amino acids long. Trimming at V came to 5 bases and at J to 8 bases, leaving 18 bases not matched to a gene. CDR1 SNHLY and CDR2 FYNNEI come from the germline V gene. Here the CDR3 reads CASSQPTPDRARDTIYF. CDR3 nucleotides: TGTGCCAGCAGTCAACCCACCCCCGACAGGGCCAGGGACACCATATATTTT.

This clone was seen a few times. The gene calls are TRBV11-1 and TRBJ2-5; 7 bases are a match to TRBD1. CDR1 and CDR2 from the germline V gene are SGHAT and FQDESV (reference sequence). The CDR3 runs to 14 residues. V dropped 5 bases and J dropped 3; count of bases not matched to a gene: 6. CDR3 region: CASSPPQGEETQYF. The CDR3 nucleotides read TGTGCCAGCAGCCCACCTCAGGGGGAAGAGACCCAGTACTTC.

In this sample, this clone turned up a few times. This chain joins TRBV5-6 and TRBJ1-5; D possibly corresponds to TRBD1 (5 bases). In germline, CDR1 is SGHDT, CDR2 YYEEEE. Trimming took off 2 bases at V and 2 bases at J, with 8 bases between the two ends. The CDR3 has 14 amino acids. The CDR3 protein is CASSFLQGNQPQHF. The CDR3 nucleotides are TGTGCCAGCAGCTTCCTACAGGGCAATCAGCCCCAGCATTTT.

The chain recombines TRBV2 with TRBJ1-1, with 7 bases that match TRBD1. CDR1 SNHLY and CDR2 FYNNEI come from the germline V gene. The V gene end was trimmed by 6 bases and the J gene end by 1 base; junction bases not matched to a gene: 8. The CDR3 is 15 amino acids. The CDR3 nucleotides are TGTGCCAGCAGCGGTTTCAGGGGGAAGAACACTGAAGCTTTCTTT. Its protein is CASSGFRGKNTEAFF.

The genes are TRBV19 and TRBJ1-1; TRBD1 aligns across 7 bases. The CDR3 contains 14 residues. The germline CDR1 and CDR2 sequences are LNHDA and SQIVND (reference sequence). V shed 6 bases and J 0 bases; nucleotides not matched to a gene: 4. CDR3 amino acids: CASSRQGMNTEAFF. DNA of the CDR3: TGTGCCAGTAGCCGACAGGGCATGAACACTGAAGCTTTCTTT.

The rearrangement links TRBV28 to TRBJ1-1; tentatively, D is TRBD1 (5 bases). V dropped 2 bases and J dropped 1 base, with 11 bases sitting between them. The CDR3 has 15 amino acids. From germline, CDR1 is MDHEN and CDR2 SYDVKM. The CDR3 here is CASSLRSTGNTEAFF. The DNA of the CDR3 is TGTGCCAGCAGTTTACGCTCCACAGGGAACACTGAAGCTTTCTTT.

This clone appeared a few times. The chain carries TRBV5-1 and TRBJ1-1, with D possibly matching TRBD1 (5 bases). V lost 0 bases, J lost 5 bases, and 11 bases lay in between. Germline V gene lookup returns CDR1 SGHRS and CDR2 YFSETQ. The CDR3 totals 14 residues. As DNA, the CDR3 is TGCGCCAGCAGCTTGGAAGGGGCCAAGACTGAAGCTTTCTTT. It specifies CASSLEGAKTEAFF.

The V call is TRBV6-5, the J call TRBJ1-6; D is undetermined. This CDR3 spans 15 amino acids. The V gene's germline CDR1 is MNHEY and CDR2 SVGAGI. V was clipped by 7 bases and J by 7 bases, with 17 bases between them. CDR3 loop: CASKAMRGNNSPLHF. In DNA, the CDR3 is TGTGCCAGCAAGGCGATGCGAGGGAACAATTCACCCCTCCACTTT.

This clone was detected many times. This chain uses TRBV28 with TRBJ1-1; D is possibly TRBD1 (5 bases). Germline assignment: CDR1 MDHEN and CDR2 SYDVKM. The CDR3 totals 13 residues. This chain's CDR3 is CAAGVLMNTEAFF. DNA for the CDR3: TGTGCTGCGGGGGTCTTAATGAACACTGAAGCTTTCTTT. The full variable domain, rest sourced from reference TRBV28 and TRBJ1-1, is DVKVTQSSRYLVKRTGEKVFLECVQDMDHENMFWYRQDPGLGLRLIYFSYDVKMKEKGDIPEGYSVSREKKERFSLILESASTNQTSMYLCAAGVLMNTEAFFGQGTRLTVV.

V is TRBV5-1 and J is TRBJ1-4, with a tentative D call TRBD1 (6 bases). Trimming removed 4 bases from V and 4 bases from J, with 14 bases in between. The CDR3 length is 15 residues. Looked up from germline, CDR1 is SGHRS and CDR2 is YFSETQ. CDR3 residues: CASSAPGAINEKLFF. As DNA, the CDR3 is TGCGCCAGCAGCGCCCCAGGGGCAATTAATGAAAAACTGTTTTTT.